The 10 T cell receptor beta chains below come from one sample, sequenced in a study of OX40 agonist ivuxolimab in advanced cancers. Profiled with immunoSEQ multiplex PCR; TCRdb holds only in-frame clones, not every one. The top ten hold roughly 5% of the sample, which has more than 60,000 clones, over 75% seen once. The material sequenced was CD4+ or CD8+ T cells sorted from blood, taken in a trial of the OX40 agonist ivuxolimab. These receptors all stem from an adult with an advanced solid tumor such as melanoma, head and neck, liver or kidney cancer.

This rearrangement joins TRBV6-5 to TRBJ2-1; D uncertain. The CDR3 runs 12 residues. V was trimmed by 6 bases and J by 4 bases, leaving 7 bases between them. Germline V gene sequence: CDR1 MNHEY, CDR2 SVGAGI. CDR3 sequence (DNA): TGTGCCAGCAGGCACACTTACAATGAGCAGTTCTTC. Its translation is CASRHTYNEQFF.

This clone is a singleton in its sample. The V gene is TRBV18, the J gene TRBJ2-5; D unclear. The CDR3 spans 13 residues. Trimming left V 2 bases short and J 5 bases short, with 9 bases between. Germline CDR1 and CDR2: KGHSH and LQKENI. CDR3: CASSPKLEETQYF. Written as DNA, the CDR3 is TGTGCCAGCTCACCAAAGCTGGAGGAGACCCAGTACTTC.

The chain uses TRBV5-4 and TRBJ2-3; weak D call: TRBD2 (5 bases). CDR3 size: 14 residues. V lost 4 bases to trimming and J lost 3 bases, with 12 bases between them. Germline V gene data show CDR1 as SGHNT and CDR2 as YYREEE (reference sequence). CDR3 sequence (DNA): TGTGCCAGCAGCCCCATTGGGGAGACAGATACGCAGTATTTT. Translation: CASSPIGETDTQYF.

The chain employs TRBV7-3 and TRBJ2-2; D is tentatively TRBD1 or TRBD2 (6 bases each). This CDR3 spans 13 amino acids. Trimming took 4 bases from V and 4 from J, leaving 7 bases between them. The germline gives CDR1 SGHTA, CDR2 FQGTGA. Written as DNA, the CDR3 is TGTGCCAGCAGCTCGGGGGCCACCGGGGAGCTGTTTTTT. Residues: CASSSGATGELFF.

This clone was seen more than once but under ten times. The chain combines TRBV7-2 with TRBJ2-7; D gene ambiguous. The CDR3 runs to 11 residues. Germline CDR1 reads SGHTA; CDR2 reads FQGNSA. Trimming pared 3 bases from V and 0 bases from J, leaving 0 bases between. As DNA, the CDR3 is TGTGCCAGCAGCTTCTCCTACGAGCAGTACTTC. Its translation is CASSFSYEQYF. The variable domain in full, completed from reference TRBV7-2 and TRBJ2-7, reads GAGVSQSPSNKVTEKGKDVELRCDPISGHTALYWYRQSLGQGLEFLIYFQGNSAPDKSGLPSDRFSAERTGGSVSTLTIQRTQQEDSAVYLCASSFSYEQYFGPGTRLTVT.

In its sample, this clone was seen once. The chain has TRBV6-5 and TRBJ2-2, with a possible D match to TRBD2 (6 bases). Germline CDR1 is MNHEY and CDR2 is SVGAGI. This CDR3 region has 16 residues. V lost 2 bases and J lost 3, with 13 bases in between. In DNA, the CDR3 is TGTGCCAGCAGTTACGGGGGACGGAGGGACACCGGGGAGCTGTTTTTT. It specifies CASSYGGRRDTGELFF.

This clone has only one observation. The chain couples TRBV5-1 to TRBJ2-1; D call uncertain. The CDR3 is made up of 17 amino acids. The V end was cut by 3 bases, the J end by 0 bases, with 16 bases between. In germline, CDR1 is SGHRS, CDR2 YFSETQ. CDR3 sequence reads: CASSSESGLSSYNEQFF. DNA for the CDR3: TGCGCCAGCAGCTCGGAAAGTGGGCTGAGCTCCTACAATGAGCAGTTCTTC.

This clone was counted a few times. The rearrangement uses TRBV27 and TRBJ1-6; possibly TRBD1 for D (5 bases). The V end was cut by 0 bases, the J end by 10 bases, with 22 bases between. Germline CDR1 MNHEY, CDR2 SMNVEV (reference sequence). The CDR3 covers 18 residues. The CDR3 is CASSLSFRGLGGESPLHF. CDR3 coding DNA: TGTGCCAGCAGTTTATCGTTCCGGGGCCTCGGAGGAGAGTCACCCCTCCACTTT.

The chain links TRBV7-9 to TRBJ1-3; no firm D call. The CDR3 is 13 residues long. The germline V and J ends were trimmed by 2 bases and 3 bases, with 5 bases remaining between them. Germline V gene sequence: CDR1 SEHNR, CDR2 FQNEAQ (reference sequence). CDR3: CASSLNGGNTIYF. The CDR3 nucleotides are TGTGCCAGCAGCTTAAACGGTGGAAACACCATATATTTT. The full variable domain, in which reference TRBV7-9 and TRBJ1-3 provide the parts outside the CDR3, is DTGVSQNPRHKITKRGQNVTFRCDPISEHNRLYWYRQTLGQGPEFLTYFQNEAQLEKSRLLSDRFSAERPKGSFSTLEIQRTEQGDSAMYLCASSLNGGNTIYFGEGSWLTVV.

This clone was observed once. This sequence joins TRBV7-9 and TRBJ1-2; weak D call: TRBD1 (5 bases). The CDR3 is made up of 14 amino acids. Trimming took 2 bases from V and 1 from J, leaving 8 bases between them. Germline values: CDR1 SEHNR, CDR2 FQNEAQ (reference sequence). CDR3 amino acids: CASSLSGVNYGYTF. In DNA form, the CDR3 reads TGTGCCAGCAGCTTATCGGGGGTTAACTATGGCTACACCTTC. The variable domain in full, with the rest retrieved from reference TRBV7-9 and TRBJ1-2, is DTGVSQNPRHKITKRGQNVTFRCDPISEHNRLYWYRQTLGQGPEFLTYFQNEAQLEKSRLLSDRFSAERPKGSFSTLEIQRTEQGDSAMYLCASSLSGVNYGYTFGSGTRLTVV.